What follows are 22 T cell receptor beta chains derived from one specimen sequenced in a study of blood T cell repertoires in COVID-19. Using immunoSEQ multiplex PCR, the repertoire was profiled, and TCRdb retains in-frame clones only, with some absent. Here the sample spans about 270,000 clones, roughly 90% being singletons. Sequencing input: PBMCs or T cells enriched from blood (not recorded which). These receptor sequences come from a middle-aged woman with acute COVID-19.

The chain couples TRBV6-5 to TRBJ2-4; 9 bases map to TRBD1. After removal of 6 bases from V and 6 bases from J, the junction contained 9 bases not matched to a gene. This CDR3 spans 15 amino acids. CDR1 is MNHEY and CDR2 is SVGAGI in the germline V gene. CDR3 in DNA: TGTGCCAGCAGGAATCTAGGGGGACAGGGAAACATTCAGTACTTC. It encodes CASRNLGGQGNIQYF.

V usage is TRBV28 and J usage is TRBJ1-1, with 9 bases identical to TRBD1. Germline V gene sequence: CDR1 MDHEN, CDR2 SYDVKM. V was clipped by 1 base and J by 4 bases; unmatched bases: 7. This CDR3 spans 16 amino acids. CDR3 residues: CASSLFGTGRFTEAFF. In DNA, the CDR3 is TGTGCCAGCAGTTTATTCGGGACAGGGCGTTTCACTGAAGCTTTCTTT.

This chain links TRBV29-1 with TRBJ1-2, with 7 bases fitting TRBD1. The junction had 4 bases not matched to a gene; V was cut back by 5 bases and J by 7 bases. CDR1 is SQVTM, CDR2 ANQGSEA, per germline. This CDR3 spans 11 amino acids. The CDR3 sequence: CSVQTGPGYTF. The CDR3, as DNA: TGCAGCGTTCAGACAGGGCCTGGCTACACCTTC.

The CDR3 loop reads CASSVGTGGNQETQYF. In DNA, the CDR3 is TGTGCCAGCAGCGTCGGGACAGGGGGGAACCAAGAGACCCAGTACTTC. The J gene is TRBJ2-5, the V gene TRBV9; TRBD1 matches at 11 bases. The germline V gene encodes CDR1 SGDLS and CDR2 YYNGEE. V shed 2 bases, J shed 0 bases, and the junction held 3 bases outside the gene matches. This CDR3 region has 16 residues.

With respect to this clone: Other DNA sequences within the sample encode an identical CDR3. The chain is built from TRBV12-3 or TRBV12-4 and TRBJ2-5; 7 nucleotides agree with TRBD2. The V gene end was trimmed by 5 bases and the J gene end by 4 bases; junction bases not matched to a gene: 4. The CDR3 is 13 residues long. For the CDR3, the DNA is TGTGCCAGCAGTACGGGGGGTAGAGAGACCCAGTACTTC. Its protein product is CASSTGGRETQYF.

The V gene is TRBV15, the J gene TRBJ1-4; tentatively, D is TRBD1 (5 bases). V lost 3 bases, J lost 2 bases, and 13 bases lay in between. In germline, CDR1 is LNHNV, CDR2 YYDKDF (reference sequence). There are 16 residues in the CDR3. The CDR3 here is CATSSYPGRTNEKLFF. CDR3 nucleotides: TGTGCCACCAGCAGTTACCCAGGGAGGACTAATGAAAAACTGTTTTTT.

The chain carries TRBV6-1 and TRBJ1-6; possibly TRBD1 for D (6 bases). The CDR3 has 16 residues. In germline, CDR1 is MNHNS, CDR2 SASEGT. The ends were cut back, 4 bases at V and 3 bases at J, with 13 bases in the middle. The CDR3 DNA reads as TGTGCCAGCAGTGGATGGACAGCCCGCTATAATTCACCCCTCCACTTT. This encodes CASSGWTARYNSPLHF.

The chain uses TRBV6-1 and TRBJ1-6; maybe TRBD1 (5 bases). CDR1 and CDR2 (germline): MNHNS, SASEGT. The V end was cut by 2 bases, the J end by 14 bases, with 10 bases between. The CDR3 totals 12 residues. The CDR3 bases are TGTGCCAGCAGTGAACGGGACTCTGCCCTCCACTTT. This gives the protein CASSERDSALHF.

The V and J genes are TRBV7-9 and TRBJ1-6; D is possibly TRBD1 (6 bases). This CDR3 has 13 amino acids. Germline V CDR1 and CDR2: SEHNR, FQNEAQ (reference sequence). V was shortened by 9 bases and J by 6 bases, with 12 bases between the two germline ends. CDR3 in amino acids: CASNRQVNSPLHF. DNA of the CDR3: TGTGCCAGTAACAGACAGGTTAATTCACCCCTCCACTTT. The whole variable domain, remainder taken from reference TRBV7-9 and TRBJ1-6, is DTGVSQNPRHKITKRGQNVTFRCDPISEHNRLYWYRQTLGQGPEFLTYFQNEAQLEKSRLLSDRFSAERPKGSFSTLEIQRTEQGDSAMYLCASNRQVNSPLHFGNGTRLTVT.

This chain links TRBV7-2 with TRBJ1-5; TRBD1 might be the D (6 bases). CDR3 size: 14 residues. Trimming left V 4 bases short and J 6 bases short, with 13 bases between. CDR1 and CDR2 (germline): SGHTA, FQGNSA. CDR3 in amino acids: CASSSQGSGQPQHF. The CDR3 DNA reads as TGTGCCAGCAGCTCCCAGGGGAGTGGTCAGCCCCAGCATTTT.

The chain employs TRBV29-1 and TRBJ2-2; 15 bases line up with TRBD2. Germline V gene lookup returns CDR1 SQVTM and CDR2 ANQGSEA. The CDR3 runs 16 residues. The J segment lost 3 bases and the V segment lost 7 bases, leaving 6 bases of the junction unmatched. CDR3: CSADGTSGGHTGELFF. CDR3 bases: TGCAGCGCAGACGGGACTAGCGGGGGGCACACCGGGGAGCTGTTTTTT.

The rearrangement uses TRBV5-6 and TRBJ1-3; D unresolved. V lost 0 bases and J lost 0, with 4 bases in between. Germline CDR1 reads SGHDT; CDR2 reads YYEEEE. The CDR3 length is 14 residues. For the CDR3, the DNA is TGTGCCAGCAGCTTGGAATACTCTGGAAACACCATATATTTT. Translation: CASSLEYSGNTIYF. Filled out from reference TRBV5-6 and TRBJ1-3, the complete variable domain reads DAGVTQSPTHLIKTRGQQVTLRCSPKSGHDTVSWYQQALGQGPQFIFQYYEEEERQRGNFPDRFSGHQFPNYSSELNVNALLLGDSALYLCASSLEYSGNTIYFGEGSWLTVV.

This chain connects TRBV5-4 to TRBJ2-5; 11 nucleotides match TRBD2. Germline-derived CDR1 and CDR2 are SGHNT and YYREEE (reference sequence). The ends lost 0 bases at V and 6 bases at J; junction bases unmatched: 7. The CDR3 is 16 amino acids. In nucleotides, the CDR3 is TGTGCCAGCAGCTTGGTTACTAGCGGGAGTTTAAAGACCCAGTACTTC. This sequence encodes CASSLVTSGSLKTQYF.

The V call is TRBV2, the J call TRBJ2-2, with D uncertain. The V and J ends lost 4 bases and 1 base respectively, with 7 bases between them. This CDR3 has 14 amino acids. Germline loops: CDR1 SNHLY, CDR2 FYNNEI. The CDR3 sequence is CASSGQMNTGELFF. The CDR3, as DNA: TGTGCCAGCAGTGGTCAAATGAACACCGGGGAGCTGTTTTTT.

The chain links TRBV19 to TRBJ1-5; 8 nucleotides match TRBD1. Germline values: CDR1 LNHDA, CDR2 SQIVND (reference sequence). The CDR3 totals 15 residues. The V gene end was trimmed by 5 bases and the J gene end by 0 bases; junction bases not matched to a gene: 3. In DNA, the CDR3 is TGTGCCAGTAGTGCGGACAGGGCTAGCAATCAGCCCCAGCATTTT. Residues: CASSADRASNQPQHF.

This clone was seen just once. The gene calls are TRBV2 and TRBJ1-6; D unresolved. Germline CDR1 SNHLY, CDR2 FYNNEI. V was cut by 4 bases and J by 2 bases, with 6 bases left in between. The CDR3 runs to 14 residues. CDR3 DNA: TGTGCCAGCAGTGGGGAGGCCTATAATTCACCCCTCCACTTT. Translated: CASSGEAYNSPLHF.

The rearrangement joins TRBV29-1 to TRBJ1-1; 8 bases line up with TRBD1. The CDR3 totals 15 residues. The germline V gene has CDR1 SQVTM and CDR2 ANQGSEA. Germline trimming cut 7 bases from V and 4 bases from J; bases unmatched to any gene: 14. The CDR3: CSAEGTGGVLTEAFF. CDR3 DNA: TGCAGCGCGGAGGGAACAGGGGGTGTTCTCACTGAAGCTTTCTTT.

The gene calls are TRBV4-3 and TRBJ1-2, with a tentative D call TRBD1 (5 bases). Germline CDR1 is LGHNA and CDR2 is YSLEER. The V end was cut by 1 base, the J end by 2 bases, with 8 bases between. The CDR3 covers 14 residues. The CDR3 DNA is TGCGCCAGCAGCCAAGTGGCAGGGAACTATGGCTACACCTTC. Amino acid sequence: CASSQVAGNYGYTF.

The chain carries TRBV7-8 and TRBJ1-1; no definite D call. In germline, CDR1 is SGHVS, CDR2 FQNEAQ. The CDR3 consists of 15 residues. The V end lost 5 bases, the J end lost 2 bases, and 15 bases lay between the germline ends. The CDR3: CASSPSGGKNTEAFF. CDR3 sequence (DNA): TGTGCCAGCAGCCCGAGCGGTGGAAAAAACACTGAAGCTTTCTTT.

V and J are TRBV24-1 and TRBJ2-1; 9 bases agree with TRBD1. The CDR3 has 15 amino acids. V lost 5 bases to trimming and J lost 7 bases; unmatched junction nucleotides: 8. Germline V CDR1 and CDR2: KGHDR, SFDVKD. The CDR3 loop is CATSVRQGGRNEQFF. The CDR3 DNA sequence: TGTGCCACCAGTGTGAGACAGGGGGGAAGGAATGAGCAGTTCTTC.

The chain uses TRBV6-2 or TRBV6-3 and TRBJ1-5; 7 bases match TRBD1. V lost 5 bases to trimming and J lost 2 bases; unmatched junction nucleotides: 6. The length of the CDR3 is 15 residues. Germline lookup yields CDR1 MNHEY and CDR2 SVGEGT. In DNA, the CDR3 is TGTGCCAGCAGTACCGACAGGGTGGGCAATCAGCCCCAGCATTTT. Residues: CASSTDRVGNQPQHF.

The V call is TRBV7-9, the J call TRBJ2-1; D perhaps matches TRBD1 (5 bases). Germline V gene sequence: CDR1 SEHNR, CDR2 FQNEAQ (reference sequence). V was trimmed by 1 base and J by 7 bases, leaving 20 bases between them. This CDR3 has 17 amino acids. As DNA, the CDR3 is TGTGCCAGCAGCTTAGTGTCCCTAGGGGCCTCGAGGAATGAGCAGTTCTTC. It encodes CASSLVSLGASRNEQFF.